This is a list of T cell receptor beta chains from one sample in a study of identifying expanded T cells in peripheral blood. Assay used: immunoSEQ multiplex PCR; TCRdb lists only in-frame clones, some missing. The top ten clones hold roughly 18% of a sample with approximately 85,000 clones, 70% to 90% of them seen once. The sequenced sample consisted of blood. The receptor set was obtained from a person between 18 and 75 years old in good health. CDR3s include the opening cysteine and the closing phenylalanine or tryptophan. D genes are given only for firm matches. The size entry is marked missing in some rows and otherwise reads once, few, many or a size class.

abundance,j_gene,v_gene,d_gene,CDR3aa,CDR3nt
.,TRBJ1-2,TRBV6-1,.,CASTDRQWSNYGYTF,TGTGCCAGCACCGATCGACAGTGGTCTAACTATGGCTACACCTTC
.,TRBJ2-7,TRBV23-1,.,CASRRKRGNEQYF,TGCGCCAGCAGGCGGAAACGGGGGAACGAGCAGTACTTC
.,TRBJ1-1,TRBV6-5,.,CASSSNTEAFF,TGTGCCAGCAGCTCGAACACTGAAGCTTTCTTT
.,TRBJ1-1,TRBV19,.,CASSMGGTVGQTEAFF,TGTGCCAGTAGTATGGGGGGAACAGTAGGGCAAACTGAAGCTTTCTTT
.,TRBJ2-6,TRBV5-6,TRBD1,CASSLSGTGVSGANVLTF,TGTGCCAGCAGCTTGTCCGGGACAGGGGTCTCTGGGGCCAACGTCCTGACTTTC
.,TRBJ1-1,TRBV11-2,.,CASSLNRWYTEAFF,TGTGCCAGCAGCTTAAATCGGTGGTACACTGAAGCTTTCTTT
.,TRBJ1-2,TRBV19,.,CASSIVWREYGYTF,TGTGCCAGTAGTATCGTGTGGAGAGAGTATGGCTACACCTTC
.,TRBJ2-2,TRBV7-2,.,CASSLSWNTGELFF,TGTGCCAGCAGCCTGAGTTGGAACACCGGGGAGCTGTTTTTT
.,TRBJ1-4,TRBV28,.,CAGGEKRGDEKLFF,TGTGCCGGTGGGGAGAAGCGAGGTGATGAAAAACTGTTTTTT
once,TRBJ1-1,TRBV4-1,.,CASSQTALVTHTEAFF,TGCGCCAGCAGCCAGACAGCCCTAGTAACCCACACTGAAGCTTTCTTT
few,TRBJ2-7,TRBV14,.,CASSQGPSGGQYF,TGTGCCAGCAGCCAAGGGCCCTCGGGTGGGCAGTACTTC
.,TRBJ1-2,TRBV14,.,CASRAGANYGYTF,TGTGCCAGCAGGGCGGGGGCAAACTATGGCTACACCTTC
few,TRBJ2-1,TRBV29-1,.,CSPERQGEQFF,TGCAGCCCTGAGAGGCAGGGTGAGCAGTTCTTC
.,TRBJ2-1,TRBV28,.,CASSWPTESNEQFF,TGTGCCAGCAGTTGGCCTACCGAATCCAATGAGCAGTTCTTC
medium-sized,TRBJ2-7,TRBV14,TRBD2,CASSQDRLSGGTYEQYF,TGTGCCAGCAGCCAAGATAGGTTGAGCGGGGGGACTTACGAGCAGTACTTC
.,TRBJ2-5,TRBV7-3,.,CASSSNGGGQETQYF,TGTGCCAGCAGCTCAAACGGTGGGGGACAAGAGACCCAGTACTTC
.,TRBJ1-1,TRBV7-3,TRBD1,CASSLNDRVSETEAFF,TGTGCCAGCAGCTTAAATGACAGGGTGTCTGAGACTGAAGCTTTCTTT
.,TRBJ2-7,TRBV7-2,TRBD2,CASSLARTSSEQYF,TGTGCCAGCAGCTTAGCGAGGACTAGCAGCGAGCAGTACTTC